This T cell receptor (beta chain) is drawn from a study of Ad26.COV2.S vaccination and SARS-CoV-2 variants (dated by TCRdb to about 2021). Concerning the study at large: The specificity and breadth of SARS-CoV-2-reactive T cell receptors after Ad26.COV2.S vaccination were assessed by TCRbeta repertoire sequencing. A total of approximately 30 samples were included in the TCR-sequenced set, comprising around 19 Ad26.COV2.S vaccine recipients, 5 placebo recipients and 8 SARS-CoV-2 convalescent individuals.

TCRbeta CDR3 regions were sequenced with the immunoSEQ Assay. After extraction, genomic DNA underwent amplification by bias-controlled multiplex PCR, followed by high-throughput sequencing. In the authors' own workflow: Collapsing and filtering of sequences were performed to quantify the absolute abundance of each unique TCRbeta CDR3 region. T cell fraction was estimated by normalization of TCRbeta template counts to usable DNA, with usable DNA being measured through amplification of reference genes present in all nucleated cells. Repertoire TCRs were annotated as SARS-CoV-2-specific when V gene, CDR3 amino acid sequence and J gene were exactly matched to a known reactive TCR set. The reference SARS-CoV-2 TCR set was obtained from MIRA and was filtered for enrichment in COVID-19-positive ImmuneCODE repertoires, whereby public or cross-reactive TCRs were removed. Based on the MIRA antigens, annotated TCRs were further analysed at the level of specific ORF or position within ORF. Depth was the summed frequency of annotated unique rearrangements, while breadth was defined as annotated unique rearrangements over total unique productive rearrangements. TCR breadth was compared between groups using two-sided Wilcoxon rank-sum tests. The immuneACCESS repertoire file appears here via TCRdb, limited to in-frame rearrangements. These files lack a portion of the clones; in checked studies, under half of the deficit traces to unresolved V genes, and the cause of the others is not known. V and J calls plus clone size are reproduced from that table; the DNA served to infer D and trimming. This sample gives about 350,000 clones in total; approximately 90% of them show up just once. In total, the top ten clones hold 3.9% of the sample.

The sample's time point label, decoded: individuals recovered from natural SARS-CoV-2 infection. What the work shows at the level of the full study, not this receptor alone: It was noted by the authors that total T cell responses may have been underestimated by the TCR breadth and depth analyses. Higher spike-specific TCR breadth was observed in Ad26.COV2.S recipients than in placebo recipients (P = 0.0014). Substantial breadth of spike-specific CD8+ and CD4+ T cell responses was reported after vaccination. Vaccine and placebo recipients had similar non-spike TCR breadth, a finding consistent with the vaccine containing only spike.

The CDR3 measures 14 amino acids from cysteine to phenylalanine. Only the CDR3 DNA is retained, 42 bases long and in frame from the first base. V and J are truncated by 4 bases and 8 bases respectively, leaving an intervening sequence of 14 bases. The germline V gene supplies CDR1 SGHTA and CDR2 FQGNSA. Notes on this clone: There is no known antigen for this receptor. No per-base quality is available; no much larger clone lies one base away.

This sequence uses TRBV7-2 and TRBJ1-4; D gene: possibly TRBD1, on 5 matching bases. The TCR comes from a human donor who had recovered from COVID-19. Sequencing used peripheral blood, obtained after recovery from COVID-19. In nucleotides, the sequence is TGTGCCAGCAGCTCTACCGTTTGGGGGGAAAAACTGTTTTTT. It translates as CASSSTVWGEKLFF.